This T cell receptor (beta chain) was retrieved from a study of T cells after posttransplantation cyclophosphamide. Points from the study as a whole: Donor CD8+ memory clones often dominated recipient blood repertoires at later times. Blood and skin or GI T cell repertoires showed limited TRB overlap.

The table came from immunoSEQ multiplex PCR; TCRdb's copy has only in-frame clones and leaves some out. Of about 32,000 clones listed, roughly 90% are singletons. The naive gate required viable CD3+CD4+ or CD3+CD8+ cells with CCR7+CD45RA+CD45RO-CD95-CD27+CD28+ phenotype. For this clone: The antigen is not known.

Germline CDR1 is LNHDA and CDR2 is SQIVND (reference sequence). Trimming took off 3 bases at V and 2 bases at J, with 8 bases between the two ends. The CDR3 contains 14 residues. The sequence was obtained from a man aged 30-40 years in good health and a related stem cell transplant donor. The chain combines TRBV19 with TRBJ1-5, with a weak D call TRBD1 (5 bases). The material sequenced was naive CD4+ T cells sorted from blood. CDR3 nucleotides: TGTGCCAGTAGTATTGAAGGGGGCAATCAGCCCCAGCATTTT. Protein sequence: CASSIEGGNQPQHF.